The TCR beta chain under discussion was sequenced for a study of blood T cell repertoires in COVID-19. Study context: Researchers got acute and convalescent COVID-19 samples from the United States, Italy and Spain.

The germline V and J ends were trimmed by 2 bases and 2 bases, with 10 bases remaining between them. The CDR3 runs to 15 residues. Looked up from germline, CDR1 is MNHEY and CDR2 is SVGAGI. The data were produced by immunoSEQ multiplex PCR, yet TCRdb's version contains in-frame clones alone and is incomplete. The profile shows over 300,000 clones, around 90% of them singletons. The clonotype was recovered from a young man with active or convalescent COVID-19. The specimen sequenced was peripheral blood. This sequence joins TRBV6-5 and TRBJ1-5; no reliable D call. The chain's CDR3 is CASSYLGIGNQPQHF. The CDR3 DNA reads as TGTGCCAGCAGTTACCTGGGCATTGGCAATCAGCCCCAGCATTTT.